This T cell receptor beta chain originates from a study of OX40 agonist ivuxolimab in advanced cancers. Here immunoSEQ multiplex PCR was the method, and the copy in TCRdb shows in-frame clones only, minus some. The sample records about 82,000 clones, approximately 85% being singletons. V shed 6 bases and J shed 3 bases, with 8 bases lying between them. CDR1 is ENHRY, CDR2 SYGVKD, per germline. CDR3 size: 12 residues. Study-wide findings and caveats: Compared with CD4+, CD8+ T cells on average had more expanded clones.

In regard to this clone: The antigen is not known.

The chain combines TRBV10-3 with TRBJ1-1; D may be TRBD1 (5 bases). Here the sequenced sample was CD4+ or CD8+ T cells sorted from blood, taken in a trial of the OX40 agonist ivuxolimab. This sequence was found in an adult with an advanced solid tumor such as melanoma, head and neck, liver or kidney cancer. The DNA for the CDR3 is TGTGCCATCAGAGACAGTTACACTGAAGCTTTCTTT. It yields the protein CAIRDSYTEAFF.